One T cell receptor beta chain is described in this entry. The source of the sample is a study of radiation and T cells in renal cell carcinoma. Libraries were prepared by immunoSEQ multiplex PCR; TCRdb keeps only in-frame clonotypes and omits some of them. The data contain about 88,000 clones, 65% to 90% of them singletons. Indicated time point: baseline pretreatment blood. Described treatment: 15 Gy SBRT to primary tumor, nephrectomy 4 weeks later. The V and J ends lost 5 bases and 9 bases respectively, with 14 bases between them. Germline lookup yields CDR1 SGHVS and CDR2 FNYEAQ. The CDR3 has 13 amino acids.

J is TRBJ2-1 and V is TRBV7-6; D uncertain. The sequenced sample was blood, obtained from a patient whose treatment included radiotherapy and nephrectomy. The source of this sequence is a man between 50 and 59 years old with renal cell carcinoma. The CDR3 protein is CASSQPQATEQFF. In nucleotides, the CDR3 is TGTGCCAGCAGCCAACCCCAAGCTACTGAGCAGTTCTTC.